This TCR beta chain originates from a study of shared clonotypes between healthy human individuals. Deep was the level at which the assay was run. The method was immunoSEQ multiplex PCR; TCRdb's version includes in-frame clones alone and lacks a portion of them. In the table there are 520,000 or so clones, 60% to 85% of which are singletons. Germline V lookup: CDR1 MNHNS, CDR2 SASEGT. The CDR3 length is 17 residues. After removal of 1 base from V and 3 bases from J, the junction contained 5 bases not matched to a gene. This rearrangement joins TRBV6-1 to TRBJ2-2, with 10 bases aligning to TRBD1. This clonotype originated in a woman aged 40 to 55 in good health. Some clones in this sample may be carry-over from other donors' samples. The sample was PBMCs. CDR3 sequence (DNA): TGTGCCAGCAGTGAAGGTCGGGGGACAGGGGACACCGGGGAGCTGTTTTTT. Translated, it gives CASSEGRGTGDTGELFF.